This TCR beta chain was profiled in a study of T-cell reconstitution after alpha-beta-depleted transplantation in children. The study's findings and limits: The study reportedly traced alpha-beta T cells about two months after transplant to several hundred expanded graft clones. Certain patients had high TCRbeta diversity at day 60, and it came from recipient T cells and thymic progenitors that survived.

Unique molecular identifiers featured in how the TCRbeta library was prepared. Via MiXCR, TCRdb re-called the PCR reads, giving one row per CDR3 protein. This repertoire shows about 150,000 distinct CDR3 sequences, 8% to 10% found once; its top ten account for roughly 20%. This CDR3 contains 23 residues. Germline trimming cut 0 bases from V and 0 bases from J; bases unmatched to any gene: 19. Germline V lookup: CDR1 SGHAT, CDR2 FQDESV (reference sequence). Only a few counts were recorded for this clonotype. Its antigen is undetermined. The rearrangement joins TRBV11-1 to TRBJ2-1; 11 bases match TRBD2. The TCR sequence derives from a female patient between 2 and 15 years old who had a stem cell transplant for congenital amegakaryocytic thrombocytopenia, so the T cells may come from the graft donor. The starting material was PBMCs, mostly from graft donor cells, obtained 180 days after TCRalphabeta/CD19-depleted stem cell transplant. This chain's CDR3 is CASSLAPPGTRLAGLFSYNEQFF. CDR3 in DNA: TGTGCCAGCAGCTTAGCCCCCCCCGGGACCAGACTAGCGGGACTATTCTCCTACAATGAGCAGTTCTTC.